These 4 T cell receptor beta chains were all obtained from the same sample, sequenced in a study of control samples from healthy donors and cancer patients. Using immunoSEQ multiplex PCR, the repertoire was profiled, and TCRdb retains in-frame clones only, with some absent. The sample has some 160,000 clones, approximately 90% seen once. The sequencing sample was made of blood. These receptors were taken from a woman in her twenties or thirties in good health.

J is TRBJ1-6 and V is TRBV5-4, with a tentative D call TRBD1 (6 bases). There are 16 residues in the CDR3. The V gene's germline CDR1 is SGHNT and CDR2 YYREEE (reference sequence). The germline V and J ends were trimmed by 0 bases and 7 bases, with 14 bases remaining between them. The CDR3 sequence: CASSLAAQGRNSPLHF. The CDR3 DNA is TGTGCCAGCAGCTTGGCCGCACAGGGAAGGAATTCACCCCTCCACTTT. Looking up the rest from reference TRBV5-4 and TRBJ1-6 gives the full variable domain: ETGVTQSPTHLIKTRGQQVTLRCSSQSGHNTVSWYQQALGQGPQFIFQYYREEENGRGNFPPRFSGLQFPNYSSELNVNALELDDSALYLCASSLAAQGRNSPLHFGNGTRLTVT.

J is TRBJ1-4 and V is TRBV3-1 (or the pseudogene TRBV3-2); 8 bases are shared with TRBD1. With V trimmed by 6 bases and J by 4 bases, 4 bases remained unmatched. Germline V gene data show CDR1 as LGHDT and CDR2 as YNNKEL (reference sequence). The CDR3 sequence is 14 residues long. The CDR3 loop is CASRHRGGNEKLFF. The CDR3 nucleotides are TGTGCCAGCAGGCACAGGGGGGGTAATGAAAAACTGTTTTTT.

The chain carries TRBV6-6 and TRBJ2-3; TRBD2 matches 9 bases. CDR1 is MNHNY, CDR2 SVGAGI, per germline (reference sequence). The CDR3 has 16 residues. The junction had 11 bases not matched to a gene; V was cut back by 6 bases and J by 4 bases. CDR3 residues: CASSQRLAAKSDTQYF. DNA for the CDR3: TGTGCCAGCAGCCAAAGACTAGCGGCAAAGTCAGATACGCAGTATTTT.

This rearrangement joins TRBV3-1 (or the pseudogene TRBV3-2) to TRBJ2-1; D is unresolved. Germline loops: CDR1 LGHDT, CDR2 YNNKEL (reference sequence). This CDR3 has 16 amino acids. Trimming removed 0 bases at V and 8 bases at J, with 17 bases between. CDR3 amino acids: CASSQDTKTLSDEQFF. The DNA of the CDR3 is TGTGCCAGCAGCCAAGATACAAAGACCCTGTCGGATGAGCAGTTCTTC.